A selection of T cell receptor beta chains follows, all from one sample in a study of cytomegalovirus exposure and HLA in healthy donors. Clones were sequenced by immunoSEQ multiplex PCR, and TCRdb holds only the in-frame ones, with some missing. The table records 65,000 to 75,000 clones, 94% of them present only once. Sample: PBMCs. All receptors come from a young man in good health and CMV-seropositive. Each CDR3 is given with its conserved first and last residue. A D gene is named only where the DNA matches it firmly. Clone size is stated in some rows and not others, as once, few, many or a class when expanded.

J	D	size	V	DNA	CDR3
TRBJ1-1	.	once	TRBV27	TGTGCCAGCAGAAAACAGGGTTCATACACTGAAGCTTTCTTT	CASRKQGSYTEAFF
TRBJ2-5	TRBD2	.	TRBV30	TGTGCCTGGAGGGTATCTAGCGGCGTCCAAGAGACCCAGTACTTC	CAWRVSSGVQETQYF
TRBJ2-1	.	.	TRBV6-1	TGTGCCAGCAGTGAACATAAGGCGGCGGAGTACAATGAGCAGTTCTTC	CASSEHKAAEYNEQFF
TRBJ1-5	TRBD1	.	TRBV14	TGTGCCAGCAGCCAACCGGGACAGCTTGGGGGAAATCAGCCCCAGCATTTT	CASSQPGQLGGNQPQHF
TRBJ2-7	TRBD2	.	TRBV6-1	TGTGCCAGCAGCCCCGGGACTAGCGGGTGGGGCGAGCAGTACTTC	CASSPGTSGWGEQYF
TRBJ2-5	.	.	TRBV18	TGTGCCAGCTCACCGAGACAGCTAATGGTTGGAGAGACCCAGTACTTC	CASSPRQLMVGETQYF
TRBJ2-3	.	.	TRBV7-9	TGTGCCAGCAGCTTAGCCTGGGGGGAGGCCAATACGCAGTATTTT	CASSLAWGEANTQYF
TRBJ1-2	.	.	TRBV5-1	TGCGCCAGCAGCTTGCTGTCGGGAGTTAACTATGGCTACACCTTC	CASSLLSGVNYGYTF
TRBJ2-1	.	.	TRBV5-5	TGTGCCAGCAGCTTGGAGACCCAGGGTTCTAGCGTCAAAAATGAGCAGTTCTTC	CASSLETQGSSVKNEQFF
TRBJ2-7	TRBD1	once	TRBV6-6	TGTGCCAGCAGTTACGGGACAGGGGGCTACGAGCAGTACTTC	CASSYGTGGYEQYF
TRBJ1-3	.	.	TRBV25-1	TGTGCCAGCAGTGGGGGGGATTCCGAAAACACCATATATTTT	CASSGGDSENTIYF
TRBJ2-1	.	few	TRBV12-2	TGTGCAAGTCGCTTAGCGCAATCTAGCGGGAGAGGTGAGCAGTTCTTC	CASRLAQSSGRGEQFF
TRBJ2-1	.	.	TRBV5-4	TGTGCCAGCAGCTTACCGGGGGAGCAGTTCTTC	CASSLPGEQFF
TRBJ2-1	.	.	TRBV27	TGTGCCAGCAGTGCGAGCTCCTACAATGAGCAGTTCTTC	CASSASSYNEQFF
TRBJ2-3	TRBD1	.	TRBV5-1	TGCGCCAGCAGCTTCGGGGACAGGACAGATACGCAGTATTTT	CASSFGDRTDTQYF
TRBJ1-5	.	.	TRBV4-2	TGTGCCAGCAGCCAAGACCTACAGGATCAGCCCCAGCATTTT	CASSQDLQDQPQHF
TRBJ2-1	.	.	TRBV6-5	TGTGCCAGCAGTGAGGGAAATGAGCAGTTCTTC	CASSEGNEQFF
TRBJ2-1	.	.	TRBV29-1	TGCAGCGTTCATCGACAGGGACAAATCGGGAGAGCTCTTAATGAGCAGTTCTTC	CSVHRQGQIGRALNEQFF
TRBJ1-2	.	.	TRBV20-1	TGCAGTGCTAGAGGGACAGCTGGCTACACCTTC	CSARGTAGYTF
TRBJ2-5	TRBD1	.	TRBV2	TGTGCCAGCAAAACGGACAGGGGGCCCCAAGAGACCCAGTACTTC	CASKTDRGPQETQYF
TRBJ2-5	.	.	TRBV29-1	TGCAGCGTTGACAGGGGCCAGGGGTCGAACCTAAGGGGGACCCAGTACTTC	CSVDRGQGSNLRGTQYF
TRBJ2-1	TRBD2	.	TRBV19	TGTGCCAGTAGGGGGGGACTAGGCACCTACAATGAGCAGTTCTTC	CASRGGLGTYNEQFF
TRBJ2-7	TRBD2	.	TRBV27	TGTGCCAGCAGTCCAACACTAGCGTCCTCCTACGAGCAGTACTTC	CASSPTLASSYEQYF
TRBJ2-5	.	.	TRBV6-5	TGTGCCAGCAGTTCCGGCGGGCCGTACCAAGAGACCCAGTACTTC	CASSSGGPYQETQYF
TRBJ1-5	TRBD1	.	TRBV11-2	TGTGCCAGCAGCTTAGACCGGGACAGGGGAAGCAATCAGCCCCAGCATTTT	CASSLDRDRGSNQPQHF
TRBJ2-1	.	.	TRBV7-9	TGTGCCAGCAGTCCGAGCGGGTACTCCTACAATGAGCAGTTCTTC	CASSPSGYSYNEQFF
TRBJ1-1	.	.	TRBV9	TGTGCCAGCAGCCCCTCGGAGGGAAGAGGCGCTGAAGCTTTCTTT	CASSPSEGRGAEAFF
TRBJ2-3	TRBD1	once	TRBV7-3	TGTGCCAGCAGTTTACAGGGGATTGGCACAGATACGCAGTATTTT	CASSLQGIGTDTQYF
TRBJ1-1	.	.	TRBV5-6	TGTGCCAGCAGCTTGCAGGGTGGCACTGAAGCTTTCTTT	CASSLQGGTEAFF
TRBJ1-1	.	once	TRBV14	TGTGCCAGCAGCCTTAGACAGGAAATGAACACTGAAGCTTTCTTT	CASSLRQEMNTEAFF
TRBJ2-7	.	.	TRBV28	TGTGCCAGCGGGAGCCTGGACGGCGGCTACGAGCAGTACTTC	CASGSLDGGYEQYF
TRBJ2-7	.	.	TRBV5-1	TGCGCCAGCAGCTTGGGTGGCGGCGAGCAGTACTTC	CASSLGGGEQYF
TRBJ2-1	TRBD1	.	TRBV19	TGTGCCACCACAGGGGATTCCTACAATGAGCAGTTCTTC	CATTGDSYNEQFF
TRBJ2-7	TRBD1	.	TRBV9	TGTGCCAGCAGTCCCAGTCCCGGACAGGGGACCTACGAGCAGTACTTC	CASSPSPGQGTYEQYF
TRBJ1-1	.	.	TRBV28	TGTGCCAGCAGTTTAATGGCGGGTAGGGAGGCTGAAGCTTTCTTT	CASSLMAGREAEAFF
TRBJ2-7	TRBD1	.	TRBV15	TGTGCCACCGGAAGACAGGGGTCCTACGAGCAGTACTTC	CATGRQGSYEQYF
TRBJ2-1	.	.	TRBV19	TGTGCCAGTAGTATAGCGGTCTCGTTCCCACCGTACAATGAGCAGTTCTTC	CASSIAVSFPPYNEQFF
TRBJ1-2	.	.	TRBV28	TGTGCCAGCAGCCCCGCCCTCGGGTATGGCTACACCTTC	CASSPALGYGYTF
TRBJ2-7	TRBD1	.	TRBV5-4	TGTGCCAGCAGCTATCCGACAGGGAACGAGCAGTACTTC	CASSYPTGNEQYF
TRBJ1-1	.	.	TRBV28	TGTGCCAGCAGTTTATGGGCAGAAAAAAACACTGAAGCTTTCTTT	CASSLWAEKNTEAFF
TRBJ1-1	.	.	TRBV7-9	TGTGCCAGCAGCTCCAATCCCGACAGGAACACTGAAGCTTTCTTT	CASSSNPDRNTEAFF
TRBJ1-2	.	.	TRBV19	TGTGCCAGTAGTATCTCCGTGGGGGCGGGTATAGATGGCTACACCTTC	CASSISVGAGIDGYTF
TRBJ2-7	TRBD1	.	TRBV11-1	TGTGCCAGCAGCTTATTAGACAGGGGTGAAGTCGAGCAGTACTTC	CASSLLDRGEVEQYF
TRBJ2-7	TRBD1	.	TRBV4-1	TGCGCCAGCAGCCAAGATGGCACAGGGGGCTACGAGCAGTACTTC	CASSQDGTGGYEQYF
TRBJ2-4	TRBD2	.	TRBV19	TGTGCCAGTAGTATCCTTGGGACTAGCGGAGGGGGCCTTCAGTACTTC	CASSILGTSGGGLQYF
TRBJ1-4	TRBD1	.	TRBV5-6	TGTGCCAGCAGCTTGATGGGACAGGGGAATGAAAAACTGTTTTTT	CASSLMGQGNEKLFF
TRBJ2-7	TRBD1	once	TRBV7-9	TGTGCCAGCAGCCCGACAGGGGCCATCGAGCAGTACTTC	CASSPTGAIEQYF